The sequence of this T cell receptor beta chain was determined in a study of T cell repertoires in cytomegalovirus infection. Study-level information: Signatures in public TCR beta sequences pointed to both CMV infection and matching HLA type. Study outcomes and limitations: HLA-C-restricted TCR beta clonotypes specific for CMV led the ex vivo response. CMV carriers with the relevant HLA were identified by cumulative public TCR beta family frequency.

From the reads, TCRdb called clonotypes with MiXCR, one entry per CDR3 protein. This sample has under 350,000 distinct CDR3 sequences; approximately 8.9% occur once, and the top ten carry over 2.5%. Regarding this clonotype: The antigen remains unidentified.

The specimen sequenced was PBMCs. This TCR came from a human donor in good health (CMV status not recorded). Some clones in this sample may be carry-over from other donors' samples.

The CDR3 loop is CASSHPGTSAGNTIYF. The DNA of the CDR3 is TGTGCCAGCAGCCACCCCGGGACTTCTGCTGGAAACACCATATATTTT. The V and J genes are TRBV14 and TRBJ1-3; possibly TRBD1 for D (5 bases). The V end was cut by 3 bases, the J end by 2 bases, with 14 bases between. The CDR3 runs 16 residues. Germline CDR1 is SGHDN and CDR2 is FVKESK. The variable domain in full, completed from reference TRBV14 and TRBJ1-3, reads EAGVTQFPSHSVIEKGQTVTLRCDPISGHDNLYWYRRVMGKEIKFLLHFVKESKQDESGMPNNRFLAERTGGTYSTLKVQPAELEDSGVYFCASSHPGTSAGNTIYFGEGSWLTVV.